The entry below describes one T cell receptor (beta chain). The antigen is unknown. This record comes from a study of PD-1 blockade in classical Hodgkin lymphoma. General study results and limits: Causes of the repertoire differences remain undefined, possibly disease activity or prior therapy. Whoever responded completely had baseline diversity much like that seen in newly diagnosed patients. Baseline TCR diversity was reportedly lower in newly diagnosed patients than in healthy donors. It was reported as lower still in relapsed/refractory patients.

In germline, CDR1 is MDHEN, CDR2 SYDVKM. This CDR3 has 15 amino acids. Trimming took 7 bases from V and 8 from J; bases not matched to a gene: 10. There was relapse after autologous stem cell transplantation in every patient, and there was variation in brentuximab vedotin exposure. By magnetic negative selection, CD4+ T cells were purified from thawed PBMCs. Patients reached a best response of complete response, partial response or progressive disease. TCRdb keeps only in-frame clones here, not all; method: immunoSEQ multiplex PCR. In the table there are 10,000 to 15,000 clones, 79% of which are singletons.

The rearrangement joins TRBV28 to TRBJ1-4; 10 bases align to TRBD1. This TCR came from a human donor with classical Hodgkin lymphoma. This sample comprised CD4+ T cells from blood, obtained at baseline. CDR3 sequence (DNA): TGTGCCAGCAACACCGGGACAGGGGTAGGAGAAAAACTGTTTTTT. It is translated as CASNTGTGVGEKLFF.